Listed below are T cell receptor beta chains from one sample, sequenced in a study of cytomegalovirus exposure and HLA in healthy donors. Method: immunoSEQ multiplex PCR; TCRdb's copy keeps in-frame clones and lacks some. This sample has about 130,000 clones, with 75% to 85% found just once. The sequencing input was PBMCs. These receptors originate from a male donor in good health and CMV-seronegative. The CDR3 runs from the conserved cysteine through the conserved F or W. Fields, in order: J gene, D gene, clone size, V gene, CDR3 DNA, CDR3 protein. D genes are given only for firm matches. A row's size may be missing; if present it is once, few, many or a size class.

>TRBJ2-2|NA|NA|TRBV7-2
TGTGCCAGCAGTTCGGGGGCGAACACCGGGGAGCTGTTTTTT
CASSSGANTGELFF
>TRBJ1-2|TRBD1|NA|TRBV27
TGTGCCAGCAGTTTAAGACAGGGGAATTGGGGCTACACCTTC
CASSLRQGNWGYTF
>TRBJ2-7|TRBD2|once|TRBV2
TGTGCCAGCATCTTACTTCGGACTAGCGGGGGGGCCACCCCCGAGCAGTACTTC
CASILLRTSGGATPEQYF
>TRBJ1-1|NA|few|TRBV5-1
TGCGCCAGCAGCTTATTACAGGGTGACACTGAAGCTTTCTTT
CASSLLQGDTEAFF
>TRBJ2-7|NA|few|TRBV11-2
TGTGCCAGCAGCCCCACGTTGAGAGAATACGAGCAGTACTTC
CASSPTLREYEQYF
>TRBJ1-4|TRBD1|NA|TRBV2
TGTGCCAGCAAGACAGGGAACGAAAAACTGTTTTTT
CASKTGNEKLFF
>TRBJ1-4|TRBD1|NA|TRBV5-1
TGCGCCAGCAGCGCGTCCCCCGGGACAGGGAATGAAAAACTGTTTTTT
CASSASPGTGNEKLFF
>TRBJ2-5|TRBD2|NA|TRBV6-5
TGTGCCAGCAGTTGGGGAGGGCCTGGGGAGACCCAGTACTTC
CASSWGGPGETQYF
>TRBJ1-1|TRBD1|NA|TRBV5-1
TGCGCCAGCAGCATTACGACAGGGGGCACTGAAGCTTTCTTT
CASSITTGGTEAFF
>TRBJ2-3|NA|NA|TRBV5-8
TGTGCCAGCAGCCCGGTGATGTCAGATACGCAGTATTTT
CASSPVMSDTQYF
>TRBJ1-4|NA|NA|TRBV6-6
TGTGCCAGCAGGCAGGGTGGTGAAAAACTGTTTTTT
CASRQGGEKLFF
>TRBJ2-7|NA|once|TRBV6-1
TGTGCCAGCAGTCTCCACTTGGCGGAAGACTACGAGCAGTACTTC
CASSLHLAEDYEQYF
>TRBJ2-7|TRBD1|NA|TRBV7-2
TGTGCCAGCAGCGGACAGGGCTCCTACGAGCAGTACTTC
CASSGQGSYEQYF
>TRBJ2-7|NA|NA|TRBV28
TGTGCCAGCAGTCCGGGAAGTAATCGGTACTACGAGCAGTACTTC
CASSPGSNRYYEQYF
>TRBJ1-2|TRBD1|NA|TRBV28
TGTGCCAGCAGAGACAGGGGGTATGGCTACACCTTC
CASRDRGYGYTF
>TRBJ1-1|TRBD1|once|TRBV6-4
TGTGCCAGCAGTGACGGGACAGAGAACACTGAAGCTTTCTTT
CASSDGTENTEAFF
>TRBJ1-4|NA|NA|TRBV19
TGTGCCAGTAGGAAGCACGGTGAAAAACTGTTTTTT
CASRKHGEKLFF
>TRBJ1-2|NA|NA|TRBV11-3
TGTGCCAGCAGCTTCCCTTCAGGGGATGGCTACACCTTC
CASSFPSGDGYTF
>TRBJ2-1|TRBD2|NA|TRBV10-1
TGCGCCAGCACCACCTCTAGCGGGGTCAATGAGCAGTTCTTC
CASTTSSGVNEQFF
>TRBJ2-7|TRBD2|NA|TRBV27
TGTGCCAGCAGTTTAAAGGGGCGGGAGGGAACCTACGAGCAGTACTTC
CASSLKGREGTYEQYF
>TRBJ1-2|TRBD1|NA|TRBV27
TGTGCCAGCAGTCGGACCGGGAGGACAGGGCAGGGTACTAACTATGGCTACACCTTC
CASSRTGRTGQGTNYGYTF
>TRBJ1-4|NA|once|TRBV9
TGTGCCAGCAGCCGGGCGGGGGGTCAGAATGAAAAACTGTTTTTT
CASSRAGGQNEKLFF
>TRBJ2-7|NA|NA|TRBV4-1
TGCGCCAGCAGCCAAGATTTAGGACTCGAGCAGTACTTC
CASSQDLGLEQYF
>TRBJ2-2|NA|NA|TRBV7-9
TGTTCCAGCAGCTTTTCGAACAGGGCTAGGGCCGGGGAGCTGTTTTTT
CSSSFSNRARAGELFF
>TRBJ2-2|NA|NA|TRBV30
TGTGCCTGGAGGGCCGACTCTAACACCGGGGAGCTGTTTTTT
CAWRADSNTGELFF
>TRBJ2-1|TRBD2|NA|TRBV27
TGTGCCAGCAGTTCCCGGACAGTCAGGACTAGCGGTCATGAGCAGTTCTTC
CASSSRTVRTSGHEQFF
>TRBJ1-5|NA|NA|TRBV9
TGTGCCAGCAGCGTATCCTGGGCACGTAATCAGCCCCAGCATTTT
CASSVSWARNQPQHF
>TRBJ2-3|TRBD2|NA|TRBV4-2
TGTGCCAGCAGCCAAGGGTCTAGCGGGCTTTCAGATACGCAGTATTTT
CASSQGSSGLSDTQYF
>TRBJ2-5|NA|NA|TRBV19
TGTGCCAGTAGTATTCGCTCGGGGTGGATACAAGAGACCCAGTACTTC
CASSIRSGWIQETQYF
>TRBJ1-2|TRBD1|few|TRBV29-1
TGCAGCGTTGACCCGGACAGGGGCTCTGGCTACACCTTC
CSVDPDRGSGYTF
>TRBJ2-7|NA|NA|TRBV18
TGTGCCAGCTCACCACTAGAAGAGCAGTACTTC
CASSPLEEQYF
>TRBJ1-5|NA|NA|TRBV7-2
TGTGCCAGCAGCTTAGACGGTGTAGGGAGTAATCAGCCCCAGCATTTT
CASSLDGVGSNQPQHF
>TRBJ2-1|TRBD2|once|TRBV7-8
TGTGCCAGCAGCTTAGGCGGGAGATCCTACAATGAGCAGTTCTTC
CASSLGGRSYNEQFF
>TRBJ2-1|TRBD2|NA|TRBV30
TGTGCCTGGACTAGCGGGGGCCTTGAGCAGTTCTTC
CAWTSGGLEQFF
>TRBJ1-1|NA|once|TRBV7-9
TGTGCCAGCAGCTTCGCTGGGGCCGGCTCTTGGGACACTGAAGCTTTCTTT
CASSFAGAGSWDTEAFF
>TRBJ1-1|NA|NA|TRBV2
TGTGCCAGCAACCCAAATGGCCCTTATCTTGTCGTTGAAGCTTTCTTT
CASNPNGPYLVVEAFF
>TRBJ2-3|NA|NA|TRBV11-2
TGTGCCAGCAGCTCCGGACTGCACACAGATACGCAGTATTTT
CASSSGLHTDTQYF
>TRBJ2-2|TRBD1|NA|TRBV2
TGTGCCACCGCCGGGACAGGGAATAGGGACACCGGGGAGCTGTTTTTT
CATAGTGNRDTGELFF
>TRBJ2-7|NA|NA|TRBV19
TGTGCCAGTAGTATCCTAGGGGCCCAGAGCTCCTACGAGCAGTACTTC
CASSILGAQSSYEQYF
>TRBJ1-2|NA|NA|TRBV7-3
TGTGCCAGCAGCCCGGACAGATTGACTGGCTACACCTTC
CASSPDRLTGYTF
>TRBJ2-7|NA|few|TRBV5-1
TGCGCCAGCAGCCCGGACTCATCCCGGAACGAGCAGTACTTC
CASSPDSSRNEQYF
>TRBJ1-1|TRBD1|NA|TRBV10-1
TGCGCCAGCAGTGAAACAGGGGGAAAAACTGAAGCTTTCTTT
CASSETGGKTEAFF
>TRBJ2-7|NA|NA|TRBV19
TGTGCCAGTAGTGTTTTGCTCGGCTACGAGCAGTACTTC
CASSVLLGYEQYF
>TRBJ1-1|NA|few|TRBV20-1
TGCACAAATTCGCGCACTGAAGCTTTCTTT
CTNSRTEAFF
>TRBJ2-3|TRBD2|few|TRBV11-2
TGTGCCAGCAGCTTAGGCAGTCTAGCGGGGGAAGCAGATACGCAGTATTTT
CASSLGSLAGEADTQYF
>TRBJ2-1|NA|few|TRBV18
TGTGCCAGCTCACCTGGCGGAGGGGTCTATGAGCAGTTCTTC
CASSPGGGVYEQFF
>TRBJ1-1|TRBD1|NA|TRBV23-1
TGCGCCAGCAGTCACCCCAGACAGGGGAGGAACACTGAAGCTTTCTTT
CASSHPRQGRNTEAFF
>TRBJ2-2|TRBD2|NA|TRBV12-5
TGTGCTAGTGGGATGATTAGCGGGAGGGCCTATGAAGGGGAGCTGTTTTTT
CASGMISGRAYEGELFF
>TRBJ2-2|NA|NA|TRBV18
TGTGCCAGCTCACCAGCAACTCCGTTAGTAACTAGCAAGATCGGGGAGCTGTTTTTT
CASSPATPLVTSKIGELFF
>TRBJ1-6|TRBD1|few|TRBV7-8
TGTGCCAGCAGCCCAAGGTGGGCGACAGGGGCGCTAAATTCACCCCTCCACTTT
CASSPRWATGALNSPLHF
>TRBJ2-7|TRBD2|NA|TRBV4-3
TGCGCCAGCAGCCAATCCACAGCGGGGGGGGTCTACGAGCAGTACTTC
CASSQSTAGGVYEQYF
>TRBJ1-2|TRBD1|NA|TRBV5-6
TGTGCCAGCAGCTGGCCGGGACAGTTTTATGGCTACACCTTC
CASSWPGQFYGYTF
>TRBJ2-1|NA|NA|TRBV5-1
TGCGCCAGCAGCTTGGCCGGAGATCGCTCCTACAATGAGCAGTTCTTC
CASSLAGDRSYNEQFF